These 31 T cell receptor beta chains originate from one sample sequenced in a study of PD-L1 blockade in urothelial cancer. TCRdb keeps only in-frame clones here, not all; method: immunoSEQ multiplex PCR. The repertoire holds roughly 60,000 clones, over 75% seen once, with 3.5% to 5.5% in the top ten. The source material was PBMCs, sampled around atezolizumab (anti-PD-L1) treatment. These receptors came from a man between 65 and 85 years old with urothelial cancer.

The CDR3 loop is CASTGTASYEQYF. In DNA form, the CDR3 reads TGTGCCAGTACCGGGACAGCGTCCTACGAGCAGTACTTC. This chain uses TRBV28 with TRBJ2-7, with TRBD1 matching 7 bases. The CDR3 runs 13 residues. V trimming: 9 bases; J trimming: 1 base; junction bases outside the gene matches: 6. The V gene's germline CDR1 is MDHEN and CDR2 SYDVKM.

This clone has only a few counts. The chain has TRBV6-4 and TRBJ2-2; D unclear. The V end was cut by 4 bases, the J end by 3 bases, with 9 bases between. The germline V gene encodes CDR1 MRHNA and CDR2 SNTAGT. The CDR3 totals 14 residues. The CDR3 here is CASSATLYTGELFF. CDR3 DNA sequence: TGTGCCAGCAGTGCCACACTATACACCGGGGAGCTGTTTTTT.

The V and J genes are TRBV11-1 and TRBJ2-1; 12 bases agree with TRBD2. V shed 5 bases, J shed 10 bases, and the junction held 6 bases outside the gene matches. In germline, CDR1 is SGHAT, CDR2 FQDESV (reference sequence). The CDR3 runs 14 residues. The CDR3 loop is CASSGLAGTREQFF. The CDR3 nucleotides are TGTGCCAGCAGCGGACTAGCGGGAACGCGGGAGCAGTTCTTC.

The genes are TRBV11-3 and TRBJ1-1, with a tentative D call TRBD1 (6 bases). This CDR3 comprises 14 residues. The ends were cut back, 2 bases at V and 0 bases at J, with 7 bases in the middle. The germline V gene encodes CDR1 SGHNT and CDR2 YENEEA. CDR3 sequence: CASSLNRVNTEAFF. DNA for the CDR3: TGTGCCAGCAGCTTAAACAGGGTGAACACTGAAGCTTTCTTT.

Concerning this clone itself: Other DNA sequences within the sample encode an identical CDR3. This chain joins TRBV5-1 and TRBJ1-1; weak D call: TRBD1 (5 bases). V was pared by 2 bases and J by 0 bases, with 8 bases between. Germline V gene sequence: CDR1 SGHRS, CDR2 YFSETQ. The CDR3 runs 14 residues. The CDR3 spells CASSFDSMNTEAFF. DNA of the CDR3: TGCGCCAGCAGCTTCGACAGCATGAACACTGAAGCTTTCTTT.

The chain links TRBV19 to TRBJ2-2, with D possibly TRBD2 on 6 matching bases. The germline V and J ends were trimmed by 4 bases and 3 bases, with 15 bases remaining between them. CDR1 and CDR2 (germline): LNHDA, SQIVND (reference sequence). This CDR3 spans 16 amino acids. CDR3 nucleotides: TGTGCCAGTAGTACGCGGGAAAAATTGCACACCGGGGAGCTGTTTTTT. Its translation: CASSTREKLHTGELFF. Supplemented by reference TRBV19 and TRBJ2-2, the full variable domain reads DGGITQSPKYLFRKEGQNVTLSCEQNLNHDAMYWYRQDPGQGLRLIYYSQIVNDFQKGDIAEGYSVSREKKESFPLTVTSAQKNPTAFYLCASSTREKLHTGELFFGEGSRLTVL.

This chain links TRBV5-1 with TRBJ2-1; 9 positions match TRBD2. Per the germline V gene, CDR1 is SGHRS and CDR2 is YFSETQ. The V segment lost 3 bases and the J segment 4 bases; nucleotides outside the gene matches: 11. The CDR3 loop spans 17 amino acids. This CDR3 is CASSSPPSGTRYNEQFF. The CDR3 DNA sequence: TGCGCCAGCAGCTCCCCCCCTAGCGGGACGAGGTACAATGAGCAGTTCTTC.

The chain employs TRBV15 and TRBJ1-1; D gene unclear. Per the germline V gene, CDR1 is LNHNV and CDR2 is YYDKDF (reference sequence). V gave up 1 base and J gave up 9 bases, with 12 bases separating them. The CDR3 extends over 13 amino acids. The CDR3 DNA reads TGTGCCACCAGCAGAGGCTGGAGGGAAAAAGCTTTCTTT. Translating gives CATSRGWREKAFF.

The rearrangement joins TRBV2 to TRBJ1-1; weak D call: TRBD1 (5 bases). This CDR3 has 13 amino acids. Per the germline V gene, CDR1 is SNHLY and CDR2 is FYNNEI. Trimming removed 7 bases from V and 10 bases from J, with 19 bases in between. In DNA, the CDR3 is TGTGCCAGCACCCCGAATGGGGGGTTAGGAGCTTTCTTT. Translation gives CASTPNGGLGAFF. The complete variable domain, with remaining parts taken from reference TRBV2 and TRBJ1-1, reads EPEVTQTPSHQVTQMGQEVILRCVPISNHLYFYWYRQILGQKVEFLVSFYNNEISEKSEIFDDQFSVERPDGSNFTLKIRSTKLEDSAMYFCASTPNGGLGAFFGQGTRLTVV.

This chain uses TRBV27 with TRBJ1-1; 8 positions match TRBD1. In germline, CDR1 is MNHEY, CDR2 SMNVEV (reference sequence). The CDR3 runs to 14 residues. Germline trimming cut 5 bases from V and 4 bases from J; bases unmatched to any gene: 6. This CDR3 is CASSTNTGGTEAFF. The CDR3 nucleotides are TGTGCCAGCAGTACAAACACAGGGGGCACTGAAGCTTTCTTT.

This chain links TRBV28 with TRBJ1-2; D not certain. CDR1 and CDR2 from the germline V gene are MDHEN and SYDVKM. V shed 7 bases and J shed 2 bases, with 8 bases lying between them. The CDR3 is 12 amino acids. In DNA, the CDR3 is TGTGCCAGCAATGCAGGAAACTATGGCTACACCTTC. It yields the protein CASNAGNYGYTF.

The rearrangement joins TRBV6-6 to TRBJ2-2, with 8 bases identical to TRBD1. V shed 2 bases and J 2 bases; nucleotides not matched to a gene: 4. The length of the CDR3 is 16 residues. CDR1 MNHNY and CDR2 SVGAGI come from the germline V gene (reference sequence). The CDR3 sequence: CASSYLGTGNTGELFF. The DNA of the CDR3 is TGTGCCAGCAGTTACCTAGGGACAGGAAACACCGGGGAGCTGTTTTTT.

Points on this clone: This same CDR3 is encoded by further DNA sequences in the sample. This sequence joins TRBV9 and TRBJ1-2; D may be TRBD1 (6 bases). With 0 bases removed from V and 2 bases from J, the gap between germline ends came to 8 bases. The CDR3 consists of 14 residues. CDR1 SGDLS and CDR2 YYNGEE come from the germline V gene. CDR3 sequence: CASSVGTANYGYTF. The CDR3 bases are TGTGCCAGCAGCGTAGGGACAGCAAACTATGGCTACACCTTC.

V usage is TRBV28 and J usage is TRBJ1-2; D unclear. Germline CDR1 and CDR2: MDHEN and SYDVKM. The CDR3 consists of 12 residues. V was shortened by 6 bases and J by 4 bases, with 9 bases between the two germline ends. CDR3: CASRPTGYGYTF. The CDR3 DNA reads as TGTGCCAGCAGGCCAACGGGCTATGGCTACACCTTC.

J is TRBJ1-5 and V is TRBV21-1; the listed D gene, TRBD1, was not tested against the DNA. TRBV21-1 is described as a pseudogene. The CDR3 length is 15 residues. The CDR3 is CASRRWGREYQPQHF. Written as DNA, the CDR3 is TGTGCCAGCAGGCGTTGGGGCAGGGAATATCAGCCCCAGCATTTT.

CDR3 DNA: TGTGCCAGCAGCTTGAACAGGGGGTCTAACTATGGCTACACCTTC. Protein sequence: CASSLNRGSNYGYTF. V usage is TRBV7-8 and J usage is TRBJ1-2; 8 bases map to TRBD1. CDR1 SGHVS and CDR2 FQNEAQ come from the germline V gene. This CDR3 region has 15 residues. V was pared by 3 bases and J by 0 bases, with 3 bases of the junction left unmatched.

The chain employs TRBV5-4 and TRBJ2-5; 8 nucleotides match TRBD1. This CDR3 has 16 residues. After removal of 4 bases from V and 5 bases from J, the junction contained 13 bases not matched to a gene. The germline V gene encodes CDR1 SGHNT and CDR2 YYREEE (reference sequence). CDR3 in DNA: TGTGCCAGCAGCGTCGGACAGGGAATGAGGGGGGAGACCCAGTACTTC. As protein: CASSVGQGMRGETQYF.

CDR3 sequence: CASSLEAGFQETQYF. CDR3 bases: TGTGCCAGCAGCTTAGAAGCGGGATTCCAAGAGACCCAGTACTTC. The chain employs TRBV7-6 and TRBJ2-5, with 7 positions matching TRBD2. Germline trimming cut 1 base from V and 1 base from J; bases unmatched to any gene: 3. The CDR3 contains 15 residues. Germline-derived CDR1 and CDR2 are SGHVS and FNYEAQ.

This rearrangement joins TRBV30 to TRBJ1-4, with D perhaps TRBD1 (5 bases). Germline assignment: CDR1 GTSNPN and CDR2 SVGIG (reference sequence). The CDR3 has 13 residues. Trimming pared 0 bases from V and 8 bases from J, leaving 10 bases between. As DNA, the CDR3 is TGTGCCTGGAGTGTATTGGGGGGGGAAAAACTGTTTTTT. Translating it yields CAWSVLGGEKLFF.

J is TRBJ2-2 and V is TRBV6-1, with TRBD2 matching 12 bases. Germline loops: CDR1 MNHNS, CDR2 SASEGT. V dropped 5 bases and J dropped 5; count of bases not matched to a gene: 3. This CDR3 region has 15 residues. CDR3 coding DNA: TGTGCCAGCAGTACCCTAGCGGGAGGGACCGGGGAGCTGTTTTTT. Translation gives CASSTLAGGTGELFF.

The chain joins TRBV28 to TRBJ2-5; the D is unclear. The germline gives CDR1 MDHEN, CDR2 SYDVKM. With 6 bases removed from V and 5 bases from J, the gap between germline ends came to 13 bases. The CDR3 has 13 amino acids. The CDR3 is CASRNPIGETQYF. The CDR3 DNA reads as TGTGCCAGCAGGAACCCTATCGGGGAGACCCAGTACTTC. The variable domain in full, completed from reference TRBV28 and TRBJ2-5, reads DVKVTQSSRYLVKRTGEKVFLECVQDMDHENMFWYRQDPGLGLRLIYFSYDVKMKEKGDIPEGYSVSREKKERFSLILESASTNQTSMYLCASRNPIGETQYFGPGTRLLVL.

This clone turned up a few times. The genes are TRBV2 and TRBJ2-7; the match to TRBD2 covers 11 bases. With 6 bases clipped from V and 0 bases from J, the junction kept 7 bases outside the gene matches. This CDR3 is 16 amino acids long. Germline CDR1 SNHLY, CDR2 FYNNEI. The CDR3 DNA reads as TGTGCCAGCAGATCACTAGCGGGAGCCCCCTCCTACGAGCAGTACTTC. This encodes CASRSLAGAPSYEQYF.

J is TRBJ1-1 and V is TRBV27, with 8 bases identical to TRBD1. V shed 6 bases, J shed 3 bases, and the junction held 6 bases outside the gene matches. CDR3 length: 14 amino acids. Germline lookup yields CDR1 MNHEY and CDR2 SMNVEV (reference sequence). The CDR3 loop reads CASSHKQGDTEAFF. CDR3 bases: TGTGCCAGCAGCCACAAACAGGGGGACACTGAAGCTTTCTTT.

The V gene is TRBV2, the J gene TRBJ2-7; 10 bases match TRBD2. The CDR3 is 15 residues long. CDR1 and CDR2 from the germline V gene are SNHLY and FYNNEI. Losses at the gene ends were 2 bases for V and 6 bases for J; bases not matched to a gene: 7. In DNA, the CDR3 is TGTGCCAGCAGTGAAAACTCTAGCGGGAGACGCGAGCAGTACTTC. Translated: CASSENSSGRREQYF.

DNA for the CDR3: TGTGCCAGCAGCCAAGGACTAGCGGGAGTGGCACAGTTCTTC. Encoded protein: CASSQGLAGVAQFF. This chain links TRBV4-2 with TRBJ2-1; 12 bases map to TRBD2. This CDR3 region has 14 residues. V dropped 1 base and J dropped 13; count of bases not matched to a gene: 5. Germline CDR1 reads LGHNA; CDR2 reads YNFKEQ.

This rearrangement joins TRBV5-1 to TRBJ1-1; D gene ambiguous. CDR1 is SGHRS, CDR2 YFSETQ, per germline. V was shortened by 4 bases and J by 7 bases, with 17 bases between the two germline ends. The CDR3 totals 14 residues. The CDR3 loop is CASSPGWEASEAFF. As DNA, the CDR3 is TGCGCCAGCAGCCCCGGCTGGGAGGCCAGTGAAGCTTTCTTT.

The chain carries TRBV18 and TRBJ2-7; D call uncertain. The ends were cut back, 1 base at V and 2 bases at J, with 6 bases in the middle. This CDR3 contains 13 residues. Germline V gene data show CDR1 as KGHSH and CDR2 as LQKENI. CDR3 sequence reads: CASSPRTTYEQYF. The CDR3 DNA follows: TGTGCCAGCTCACCACGAACTACCTACGAGCAGTACTTC.

This clone was detected only a few times. The CDR3 protein is CASSPTGSSYEQYF. The CDR3 DNA is TGTGCCAGCAGCCCAACCGGTAGCTCCTACGAGCAGTACTTC. The J gene is TRBJ2-7, the V gene TRBV28; D gene unclear. The CDR3 runs 14 residues. The V and J ends lost 6 bases and 0 bases respectively, with 12 bases between them. From germline, CDR1 is MDHEN and CDR2 SYDVKM.

The chain links TRBV29-1 to TRBJ1-5, with D perhaps TRBD1 (5 bases). Trimming removed 4 bases at V and 4 bases at J, with 11 bases between. Germline V gene sequence: CDR1 SQVTM, CDR2 ANQGSEA. This CDR3 has 13 residues. For the CDR3, the DNA is TGCAGCGTTGCCGACAGCCGAAATCAGCCCCAGCATTTT. It yields the protein CSVADSRNQPQHF.

The genes are TRBV2 and TRBJ2-5; D gene unclear. CDR3 size: 14 residues. V lost 2 bases, J lost 1 base, and 8 bases lay in between. The germline CDR1 and CDR2 sequences are SNHLY and FYNNEI. The CDR3 spells CASSENGAQETQYF. In DNA, the CDR3 is TGTGCCAGCAGTGAAAACGGTGCCCAAGAGACCCAGTACTTC. The complete variable domain, with remaining parts taken from reference TRBV2 and TRBJ2-5, reads EPEVTQTPSHQVTQMGQEVILRCVPISNHLYFYWYRQILGQKVEFLVSFYNNEISEKSEIFDDQFSVERPDGSNFTLKIRSTKLEDSAMYFCASSENGAQETQYFGPGTRLLVL.

This clone was seen only once. The chain recombines TRBV5-1 with TRBJ2-2, with 7 bases lining up with TRBD1. This CDR3 region has 14 residues. The V and J ends lost 4 bases and 1 base, in that order; junction bases with no gene match: 1. From germline, CDR1 is SGHRS and CDR2 YFSETQ. The CDR3 coding sequence is TGCGCCAGCAGCCGGGACAGGAACACCGGGGAGCTGTTTTTT. Its translation: CASSRDRNTGELFF.